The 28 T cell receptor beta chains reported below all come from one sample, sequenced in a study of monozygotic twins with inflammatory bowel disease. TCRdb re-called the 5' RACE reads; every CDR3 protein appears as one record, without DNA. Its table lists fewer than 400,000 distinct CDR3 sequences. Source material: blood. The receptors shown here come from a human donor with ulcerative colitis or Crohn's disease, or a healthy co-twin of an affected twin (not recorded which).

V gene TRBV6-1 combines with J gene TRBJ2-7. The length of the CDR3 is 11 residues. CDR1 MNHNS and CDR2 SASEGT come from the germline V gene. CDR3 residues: CASSGHYEQYF.

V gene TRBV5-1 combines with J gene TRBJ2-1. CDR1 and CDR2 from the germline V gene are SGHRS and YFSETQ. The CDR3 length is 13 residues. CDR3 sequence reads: CASSLVVRMEQFF. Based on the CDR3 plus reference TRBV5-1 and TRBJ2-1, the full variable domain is KAGVTQTPRYLIKTRGQQVTLSCSPISGHRSVSWYQQTPGQGLQFLFEYFSETQRNKGNFPGRFSGRQFSNSRSEMNVSTLELGDSALYLCASSLVVRMEQFFGPGTRLTVL.

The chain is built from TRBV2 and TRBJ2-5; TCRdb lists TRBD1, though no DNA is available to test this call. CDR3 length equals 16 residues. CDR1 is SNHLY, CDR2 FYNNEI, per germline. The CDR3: CASTWDRPGPRETQYF.

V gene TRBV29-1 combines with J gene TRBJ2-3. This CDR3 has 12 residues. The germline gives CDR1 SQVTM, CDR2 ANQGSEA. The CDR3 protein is CSVEFKSDTQYF.

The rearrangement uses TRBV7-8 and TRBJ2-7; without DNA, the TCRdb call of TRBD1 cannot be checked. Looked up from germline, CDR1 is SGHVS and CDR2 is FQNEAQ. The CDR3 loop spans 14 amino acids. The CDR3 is CASSVGTVTYEQYF.

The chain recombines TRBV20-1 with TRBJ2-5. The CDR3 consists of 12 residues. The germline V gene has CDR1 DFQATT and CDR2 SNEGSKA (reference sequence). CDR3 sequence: CSARLYQETQYF.

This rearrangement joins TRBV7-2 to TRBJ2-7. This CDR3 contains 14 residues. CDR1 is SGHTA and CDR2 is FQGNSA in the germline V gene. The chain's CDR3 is CASSLTEFSYEQYF.

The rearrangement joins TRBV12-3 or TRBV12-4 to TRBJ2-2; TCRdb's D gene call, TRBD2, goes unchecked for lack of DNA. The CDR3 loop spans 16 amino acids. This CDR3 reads CASRSGTSGRVGELFF.

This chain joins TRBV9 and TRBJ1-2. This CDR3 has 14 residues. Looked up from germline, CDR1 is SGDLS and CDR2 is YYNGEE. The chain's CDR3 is CASSPQTGSYGYTF.

CDR3 amino acids: CASSVWTAKETQYF. The chain has TRBV7-9 and TRBJ2-5; no DNA is available, so the TRBD1 call from TCRdb remains unchecked. Germline CDR1 reads SEHNR; CDR2 reads FQNEAQ (reference sequence). The CDR3 extends over 14 amino acids.

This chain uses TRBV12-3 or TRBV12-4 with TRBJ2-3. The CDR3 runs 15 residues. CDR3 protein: CASSHQITHTDTQYF.

CDR3 sequence: CASSPGPGPTETQYF. The rearrangement uses TRBV7-2 and TRBJ2-5; checking the TCRdb D call of TRBD1 is not possible without DNA. Germline loops: CDR1 SGHTA, CDR2 FQGNSA. The CDR3 runs to 15 residues. The full variable domain, completed using reference TRBV7-2 and TRBJ2-5, is GAGVSQSPSNKVTEKGKDVELRCDPISGHTALYWYRQSLGQGLEFLIYFQGNSAPDKSGLPSDRFSAERTGGSVSTLTIQRTQQEDSAVYLCASSPGPGPTETQYFGPGTRLLVL.

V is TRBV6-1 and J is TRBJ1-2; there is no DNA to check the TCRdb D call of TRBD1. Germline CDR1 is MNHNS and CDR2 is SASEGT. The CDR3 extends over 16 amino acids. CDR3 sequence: CASSRSGTGAGYGYTF.

The CDR3 here is CASSFLGAAGVGQTDTQYF. The V gene is TRBV11-2, the J gene TRBJ2-3; the D call of TRBD2 rests on TCRdb alone, since no DNA is present to check it. CDR1 SGHAT and CDR2 FQNNGV come from the germline V gene. The CDR3 has 19 residues.

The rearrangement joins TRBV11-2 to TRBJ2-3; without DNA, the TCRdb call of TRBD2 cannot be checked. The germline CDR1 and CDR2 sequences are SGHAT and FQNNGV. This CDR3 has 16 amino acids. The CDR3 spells CASSLGASGGVDTQYF. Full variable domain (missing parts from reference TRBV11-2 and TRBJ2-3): EAGVAQSPRYKIIEKRQSVAFWCNPISGHATLYWYQQILGQGPKLLIQFQNNGVVDDSQLPKDRFSAERLKGVDSTLKIQPAKLEDSAVYLCASSLGASGGVDTQYFGPGTRLTVL.

The CDR3 region is CAWRLYSGNTIYF. This chain links TRBV30 with TRBJ1-3. CDR1 is GTSNPN and CDR2 is SVGIG in the germline V gene (reference sequence). The CDR3 extends over 13 amino acids.

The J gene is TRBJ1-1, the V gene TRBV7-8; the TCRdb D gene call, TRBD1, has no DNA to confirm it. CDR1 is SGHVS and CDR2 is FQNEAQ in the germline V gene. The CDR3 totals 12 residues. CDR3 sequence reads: CASSLTTGEAFF. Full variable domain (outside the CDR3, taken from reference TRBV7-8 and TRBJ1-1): GAGVSQSPRYKVAKRGQDVALRCDPISGHVSLFWYQQALGQGPEFLTYFQNEAQLDKSGLPSDRFFAERPEGSVSTLKIQRTQQEDSAVYLCASSLTTGEAFFGQGTRLTVV.

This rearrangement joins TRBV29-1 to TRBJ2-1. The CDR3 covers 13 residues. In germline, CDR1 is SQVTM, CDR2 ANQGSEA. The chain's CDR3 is CSVGVVSYNEQFF.

CDR3 region: CSVATSRGYTF. The V gene is TRBV29-1, the J gene TRBJ1-2. The CDR3 is 11 residues long. Germline-derived CDR1 and CDR2 are SQVTM and ANQGSEA.

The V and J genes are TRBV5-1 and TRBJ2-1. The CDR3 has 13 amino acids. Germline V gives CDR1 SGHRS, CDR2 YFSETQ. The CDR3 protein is CASSPYSPNEQFF.

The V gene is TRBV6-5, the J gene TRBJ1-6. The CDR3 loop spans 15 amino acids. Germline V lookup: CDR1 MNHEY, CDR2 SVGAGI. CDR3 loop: CASSYSRLYNSPLHF.

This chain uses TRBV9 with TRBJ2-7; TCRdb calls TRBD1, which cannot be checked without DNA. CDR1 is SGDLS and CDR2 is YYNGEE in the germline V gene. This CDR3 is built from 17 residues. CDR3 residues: CASSPQPLGTGTYEQYF.

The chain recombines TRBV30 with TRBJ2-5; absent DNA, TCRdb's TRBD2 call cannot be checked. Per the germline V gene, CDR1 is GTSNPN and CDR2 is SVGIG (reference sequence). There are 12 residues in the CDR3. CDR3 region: CAWKTVAGNNHF. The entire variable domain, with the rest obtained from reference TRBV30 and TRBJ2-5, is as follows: SQTIHQWPATLVQPVGSPLSLECTVEGTSNPNLYWYRQAAGRGLQLLFYSVGIGQISSEVPQNLSASRPQDRQFILSSKKLLLSDSGFYLCAWKTVAGNNHFGPGTRLLVL.

The CDR3 here is CASSLPGWRAGELFF. This rearrangement joins TRBV11-2 to TRBJ2-2; absent DNA, TCRdb's TRBD1 call cannot be checked. Germline-derived CDR1 and CDR2 are SGHAT and FQNNGV. The CDR3 has 15 residues.

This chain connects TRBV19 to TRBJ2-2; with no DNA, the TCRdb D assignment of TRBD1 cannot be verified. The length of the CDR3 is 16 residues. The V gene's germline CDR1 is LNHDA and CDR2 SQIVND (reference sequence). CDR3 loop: CASTITGQLITGELFF.

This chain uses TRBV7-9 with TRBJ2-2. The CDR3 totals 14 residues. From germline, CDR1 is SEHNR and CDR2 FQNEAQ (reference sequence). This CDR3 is CASSRAGSTGELFF.

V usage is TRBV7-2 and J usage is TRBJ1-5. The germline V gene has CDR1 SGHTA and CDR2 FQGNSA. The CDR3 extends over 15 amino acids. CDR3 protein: CASSLAMGAYQPQHF. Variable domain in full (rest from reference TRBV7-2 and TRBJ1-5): GAGVSQSPSNKVTEKGKDVELRCDPISGHTALYWYRQSLGQGLEFLIYFQGNSAPDKSGLPSDRFSAERTGGSVSTLTIQRTQQEDSAVYLCASSLAMGAYQPQHFGDGTRLSIL.

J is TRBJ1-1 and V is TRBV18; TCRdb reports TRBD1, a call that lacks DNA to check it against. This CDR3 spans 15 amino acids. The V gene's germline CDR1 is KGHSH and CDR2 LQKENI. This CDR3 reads CASSPRKTENTEAFF.